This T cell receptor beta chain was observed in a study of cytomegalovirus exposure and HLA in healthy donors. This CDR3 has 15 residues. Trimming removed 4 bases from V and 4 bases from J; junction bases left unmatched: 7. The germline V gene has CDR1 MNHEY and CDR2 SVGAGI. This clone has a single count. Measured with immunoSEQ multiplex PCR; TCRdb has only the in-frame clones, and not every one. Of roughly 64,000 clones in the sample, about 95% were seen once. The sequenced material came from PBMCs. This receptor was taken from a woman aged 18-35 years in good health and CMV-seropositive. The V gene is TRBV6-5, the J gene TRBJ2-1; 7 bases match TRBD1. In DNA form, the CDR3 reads TGTGCCAGCAGTTCCACAGGGGCGAATTACAATGAGCAGTTCTTC. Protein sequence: CASSSTGANYNEQFF.